This T cell receptor (beta chain) emerged from a study of regulatory T cells in long-lasting Graves disease. In the study overall: Those Graves' patients who were newly diagnosed had been on antithyroid drugs under 3 months.

Relying on iRepertoire HTBI primers and Arm-PCR of CDR3 regions, the team built TCR beta libraries. Each CDR3 protein is one row after TCRdb ran MiXCR on the multiplex PCR reads. The data show 320,000 or so distinct CDR3 sequences, about a sixth seen once. Time point meaning: newly diagnosed GD, antithyroid drugs for less than 3 months. After RNA was extracted from PBMCs, the TCR library was made from it. Study conclusions and caveats: Persistent Graves' patients had lower TCR diversity than newly diagnosed ones.

Germline V lookup: CDR1 SGDLS, CDR2 YYNGEE. This CDR3 is 14 amino acids long. V was pared by 0 bases and J by 0 bases, with 6 bases between. There are a few counts of this clonotype. Its specificity is not known. This may be a read error: a much more frequent sequence differs by one nucleotide. This CDR3 fails to terminate in the conserved phenylalanine or tryptophan, so it likely reflects a read error. The sample consisted of peripheral blood mononuclear cells (PBMCs), taken at new diagnosis, from a patient treated with antithyroid drugs. This sequence originates from a female donor with Graves disease. The chain uses TRBV9 and TRBJ1-1; D is uncertain. The CDR3 spells CASSVGSMNTEAFS. The CDR3 nucleotides read TGTGCCAGCAGCGTAGGTTCCATGAACACTGAAGCTTTCTCT.